The subject of this entry is one T cell receptor beta chain. Its recognized antigen is unknown. The sample holds no much larger clone one base away, and base qualities are not on file. Samples from volunteer blood donors who had recovered from COVID-19 were contributed by a second Seattle source. Collaborating institutions collected whole blood in K2EDTA tubes following their own protocols. For TCRbeta analysis, collaborators shipped samples as frozen whole blood, isolated PBMCs, or DNA extracted from either of those sample types. The immunoSEQ Assay, a bias-controlled multiplex PCR, was used to amplify TCRbeta CDR3 regions from genomic DNA. The original methods were these. Nucleated cell counts per sample were estimated from amplification of reference gene primers within the assay. To quantify the absolute abundance of each unique TCRbeta CDR3 rearrangement, sequence reads were collapsed and filtered. Productive Simpson clonality was computed per sample as the square root of Simpson's diversity index over productive rearrangements. TCRdb provides this immuneACCESS table in a form limited to in-frame rearrangements. Some clones are lacking; in checked studies, under half of them reflect an unresolved V gene, and why the rest are absent is not known. The V and J calls and clone size were taken over from that table, and D and trimming were inferred from the DNA. In this sample the table shows about 280,000 clones, 89% of which occur a single time. The ten largest clones take up 0.94% of the sample.

These data come from a study of blood T cell repertoires in COVID-19 (dated by TCRdb to about 2020). Background on the whole study: The collaborator samples originated in the United States, Italy and Spain and spanned the acute and convalescent phases of COVID-19. Sample metadata almost always included a de-identified subject ID, COVID-19 status, age in years and sex. The samples were drawn from two sources: the first 160 participants of the ongoing ImmuneRACE study, and fewer than 1,500 subjects contributed by 6 global collaborators. Where available, HLA class I and class II types were taken from metadata supplied by the sample provider and were not determined by assay-based typing. Deeply sampled blood TCRbeta repertoires from subjects exposed to, actively infected with, or recovered from COVID-19 were included in the dataset. The repertoires were released in a freely available public database intended as a resource for research on the immune response to SARS-CoV-2. The material from the prospective study consisted of cDNA or gDNA derived from T cells, B-cell-depleted T cells, or PBMCs.

Broad study findings and their caveats: The amount of clinical and demographic metadata varied by source and participant and was provided uncurated.

In the germline V gene (reference sequence), CDR1 corresponds to GTSNPN and CDR2 to SVGIG. From cysteine to phenylalanine, the CDR3 is 17 amino acids long. The entry retains the CDR3 DNA only, 51 bases that are in frame from base 1. The trim is 0 bases for V and 3 bases for J, with a gap of 19 bases between the germline ends. The V and J genes are TRBV30 and TRBJ2-3, with a weak D call of TRBD2 (6 bases match). Source material: peripheral blood. This TCR came from a woman between 35 and 50 years old who had recovered from COVID-19. The bases are TGTGCCTGGAGTGTACTATATGGGGAGGATAAGACAGATACGCAGTATTTT. Protein translation: CAWSVLYGEDKTDTQYF. With the rest looked up from the reference TRBV30 and TRBJ2-3 genes rather than sequenced, the full variable domain is SQTIHQWPATLVQPVGSPLSLECTVEGTSNPNLYWYRQAAGRGLQLLFYSVGIGQISSEVPQNLSASRPQDRQFILSSKKLLLSDSGFYLCAWSVLYGEDKTDTQYFGPGTRLTVL.